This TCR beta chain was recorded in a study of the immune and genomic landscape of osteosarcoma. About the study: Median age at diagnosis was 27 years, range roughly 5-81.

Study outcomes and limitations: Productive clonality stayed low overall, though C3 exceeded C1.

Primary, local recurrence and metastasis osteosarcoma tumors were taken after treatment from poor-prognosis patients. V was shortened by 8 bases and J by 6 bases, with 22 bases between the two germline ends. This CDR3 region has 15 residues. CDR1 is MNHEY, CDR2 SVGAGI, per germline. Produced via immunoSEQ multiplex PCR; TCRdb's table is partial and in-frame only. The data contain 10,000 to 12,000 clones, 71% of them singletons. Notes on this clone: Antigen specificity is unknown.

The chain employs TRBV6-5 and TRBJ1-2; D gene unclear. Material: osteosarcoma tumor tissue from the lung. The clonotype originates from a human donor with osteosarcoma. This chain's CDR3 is CASGYPGVLWDGYTF. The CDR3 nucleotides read TGTGCCAGCGGCTACCCTGGGGTGCTCTGGGATGGCTACACCTTC.